This T cell receptor beta chain was documented in a study of cytomegalovirus exposure and HLA in healthy donors. Study-wide results and limits: Several of the most significant clusters appeared linked to common viral pathogens, based on a later analysis. TCR beta sequences reportedly predicted the HLA-A and HLA-B alleles of most subjects accurately. A later analysis revealed that TCR association rates differed between HLA loci, peaking at DRB1 and bottoming out at HLA-C.

In regard to this clone: Its matching antigen is unknown.

CDR3 length: 15 amino acids. From germline, CDR1 is MRHNA and CDR2 SNTAGT. Trimming removed 0 bases from V and 2 bases from J, with 10 bases in between. It was with 60 Vbeta and 13 Jbeta primers that the PCR ran. Profiled with immunoSEQ multiplex PCR; TCRdb holds only in-frame clones, not every one. The sample table sets out about 170,000 clones. Sequencing was performed on PBMCs. This TCR was sampled from a woman aged 18-35 years in good health and CMV-seropositive. The V and J genes are TRBV6-4 and TRBJ1-2; D is unresolved. The CDR3, as DNA: TGTGCCAGCAGTGACTCGGCAGATACCAACTATGGCTACACCTTC. Its protein is CASSDSADTNYGYTF.